The TCR beta chain described here comes from a study of T cells after yellow fever vaccination. Study conclusions and caveats: Booster sampling recovered most clones from primary vaccination (approximately 97% CD4, approximately 90% CD8). Overlap between CD4 and CD8 compartments was detected for a small share of clonotypes. A weaker secondary response peaked on day 5, the primary on day 15.

Concerning this clonotype itself: Its target is not known.

UMIs and a universal primer site were added when TCR cDNA was made by 5'RACE template switching. TCRdb used MiXCR to reprocess the 5' RACE reads, holding one entry per CDR3 protein. This sample yields some 320,000 distinct CDR3 sequences, of which 8% to 10% are seen a single time; 18% belongs to the top ten. The V gene end was trimmed by 0 bases and the J gene end by 4 bases; junction bases not matched to a gene: 8. The CDR3 runs to 16 residues. Germline V gene data show CDR1 as SGHRS and CDR2 as YFSETQ. The TCR originated in a man in his late teens or twenties who received the YFV17D yellow fever vaccine. V and J are TRBV5-1 and TRBJ1-1, with TRBD1 identical over 8 bases. Source: PBMCs, taken on the day of the first yellow fever vaccination. The CDR3 is CASSLDAGGWGTEAFF. The DNA of the CDR3 is TGCGCCAGCAGCTTGGATGCAGGGGGCTGGGGCACTGAAGCTTTCTTT. Drawing the rest from reference TRBV5-1 and TRBJ1-1, the complete variable domain is KAGVTQTPRYLIKTRGQQVTLSCSPISGHRSVSWYQQTPGQGLQFLFEYFSETQRNKGNFPGRFSGRQFSNSRSEMNVSTLELGDSALYLCASSLDAGGWGTEAFFGQGTRLTVV.